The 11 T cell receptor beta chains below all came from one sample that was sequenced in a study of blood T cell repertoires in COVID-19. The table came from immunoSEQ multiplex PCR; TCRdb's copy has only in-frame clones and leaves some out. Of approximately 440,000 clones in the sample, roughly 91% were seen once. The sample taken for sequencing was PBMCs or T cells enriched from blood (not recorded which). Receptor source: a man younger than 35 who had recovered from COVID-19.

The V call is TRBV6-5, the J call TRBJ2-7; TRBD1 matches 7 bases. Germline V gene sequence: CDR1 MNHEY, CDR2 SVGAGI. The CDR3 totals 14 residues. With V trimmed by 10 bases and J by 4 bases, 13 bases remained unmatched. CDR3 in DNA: TGTGCCACCCTGTCGACAGGGCAACGGTACGAGCAGTACTTC. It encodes CATLSTGQRYEQYF.

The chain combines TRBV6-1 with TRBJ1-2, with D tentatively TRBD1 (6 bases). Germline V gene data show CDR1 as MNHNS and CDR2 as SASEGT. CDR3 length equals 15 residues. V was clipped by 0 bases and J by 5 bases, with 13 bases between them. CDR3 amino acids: CASSEAGAHVYGYTF. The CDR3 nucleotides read TGTGCCAGCAGTGAAGCGGGGGCGCATGTTTATGGCTACACCTTC.

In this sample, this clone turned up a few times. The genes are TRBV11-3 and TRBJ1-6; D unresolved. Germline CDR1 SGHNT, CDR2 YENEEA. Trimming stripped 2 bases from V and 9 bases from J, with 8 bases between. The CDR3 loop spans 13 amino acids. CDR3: CASSLFSSSPLHF. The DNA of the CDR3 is TGTGCCAGCAGCTTATTCAGTTCTTCACCCCTCCACTTT.

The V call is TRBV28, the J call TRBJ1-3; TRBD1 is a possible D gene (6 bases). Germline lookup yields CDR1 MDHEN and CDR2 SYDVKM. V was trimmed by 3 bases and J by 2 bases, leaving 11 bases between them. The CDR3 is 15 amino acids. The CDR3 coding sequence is TGTGCCAGCAGTTTTTCCAGGGGAGCTGGAAACACCATATATTTT. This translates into CASSFSRGAGNTIYF.

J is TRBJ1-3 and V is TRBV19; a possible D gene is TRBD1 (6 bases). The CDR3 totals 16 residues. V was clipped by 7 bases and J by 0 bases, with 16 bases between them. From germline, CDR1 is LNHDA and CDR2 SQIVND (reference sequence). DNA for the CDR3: TGTGCCAGTACCCTCAGGGGCGTAGACTCTGGAAACACCATATATTTT. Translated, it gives CASTLRGVDSGNTIYF.

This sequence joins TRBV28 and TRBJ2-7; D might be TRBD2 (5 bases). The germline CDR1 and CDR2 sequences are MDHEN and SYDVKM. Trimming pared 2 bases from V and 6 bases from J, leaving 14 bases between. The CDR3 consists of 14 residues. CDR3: CASSLRGFGGEQYF. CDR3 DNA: TGTGCCAGCAGTTTACGAGGGTTTGGAGGCGAGCAGTACTTC.

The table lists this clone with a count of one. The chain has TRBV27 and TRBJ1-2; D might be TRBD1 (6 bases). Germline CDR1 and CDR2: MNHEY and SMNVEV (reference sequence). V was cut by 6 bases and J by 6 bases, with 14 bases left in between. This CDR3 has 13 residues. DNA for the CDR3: TGTGCCAGCAGATACGAAGGGGGAAATGGCTACACCTTC. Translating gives CASRYEGGNGYTF.

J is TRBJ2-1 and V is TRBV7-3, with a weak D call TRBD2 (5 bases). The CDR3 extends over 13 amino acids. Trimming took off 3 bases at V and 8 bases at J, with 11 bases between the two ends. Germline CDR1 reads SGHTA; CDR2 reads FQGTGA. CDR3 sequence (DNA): TGTGCCAGCAGCTTTGGGAGTGGAGATGAGCAGTTCTTC. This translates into CASSFGSGDEQFF.

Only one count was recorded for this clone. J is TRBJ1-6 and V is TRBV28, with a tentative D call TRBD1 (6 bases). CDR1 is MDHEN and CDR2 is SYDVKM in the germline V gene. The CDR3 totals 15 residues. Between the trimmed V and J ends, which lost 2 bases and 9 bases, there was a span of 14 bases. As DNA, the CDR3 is TGTGCCAGCAGTTTAAGCCCAGGGGTGGGTTCACCCCTCCACTTT. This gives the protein CASSLSPGVGSPLHF.

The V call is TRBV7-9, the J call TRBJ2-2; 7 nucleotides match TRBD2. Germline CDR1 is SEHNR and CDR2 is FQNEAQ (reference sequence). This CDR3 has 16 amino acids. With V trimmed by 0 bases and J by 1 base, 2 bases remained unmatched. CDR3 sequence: CASSLALAVNTGELFF. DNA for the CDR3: TGTGCCAGCAGCTTAGCCCTAGCGGTGAACACCGGGGAGCTGTTTTTT.

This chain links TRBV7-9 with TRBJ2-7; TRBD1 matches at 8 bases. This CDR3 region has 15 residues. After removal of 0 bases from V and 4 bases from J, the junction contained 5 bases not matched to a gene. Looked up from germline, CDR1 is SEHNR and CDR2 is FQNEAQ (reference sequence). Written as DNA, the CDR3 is TGTGCCAGCAGCTTAGCGGGGACAGGTTTATACGAGCAGTACTTC. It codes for CASSLAGTGLYEQYF. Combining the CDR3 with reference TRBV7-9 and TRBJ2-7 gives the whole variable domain DTGVSQNPRHKITKRGQNVTFRCDPISEHNRLYWYRQTLGQGPEFLTYFQNEAQLEKSRLLSDRFSAERPKGSFSTLEIQRTEQGDSAMYLCASSLAGTGLYEQYFGPGTRLTVT.